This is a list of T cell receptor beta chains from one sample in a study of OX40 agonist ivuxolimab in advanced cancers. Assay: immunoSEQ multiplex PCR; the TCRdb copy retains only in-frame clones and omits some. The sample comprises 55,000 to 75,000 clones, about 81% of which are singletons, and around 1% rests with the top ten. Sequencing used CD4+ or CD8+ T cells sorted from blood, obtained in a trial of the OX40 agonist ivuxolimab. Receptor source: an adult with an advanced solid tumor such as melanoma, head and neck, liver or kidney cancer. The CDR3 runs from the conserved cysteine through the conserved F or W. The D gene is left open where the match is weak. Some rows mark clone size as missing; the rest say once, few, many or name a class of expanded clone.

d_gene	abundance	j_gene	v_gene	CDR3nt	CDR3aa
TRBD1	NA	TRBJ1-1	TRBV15	TGTGCCACCAGCAGAAAACAGGGGGCCCTAACTGAAGCTTTCTTT	CATSRKQGALTEAFF
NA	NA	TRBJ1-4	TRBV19	TGTGCCAGTAGTGAAGGACAGCGCGAGGGAAAACTGTTTTTT	CASSEGQREGKLFF
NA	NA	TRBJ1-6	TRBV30	TGTGCCTGGAGTGTATTTCCCCAAGGGAAATATAATTCACCCCTCCACTTT	CAWSVFPQGKYNSPLHF
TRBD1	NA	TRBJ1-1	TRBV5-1	TGCGCCAGCAGCTTGGGGGACAGGGAGATTGGCACTGAAGCTTTCTTT	CASSLGDREIGTEAFF
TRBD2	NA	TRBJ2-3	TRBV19	TGTGCCAGTAGTGGTGGCGGGGGTAGGGCAGATACGCAGTATTTT	CASSGGGGRADTQYF
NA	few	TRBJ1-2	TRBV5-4	TGTGCCAGCAGCGACAGCCGAGGCCGGGGGGGATATGGCTACACCTTC	CASSDSRGRGGYGYTF
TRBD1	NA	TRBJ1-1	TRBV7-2	TGTGCCAGCAGCGTCGGACAGGGTCAGGGCACTGAAGCTTTCTTT	CASSVGQGQGTEAFF
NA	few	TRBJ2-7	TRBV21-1	TGTGCCAGCAGCAAAGACCTAACGCGACGGGGCGCTTGGGAGCAGTACTTC	CASSKDLTRRGAWEQYF
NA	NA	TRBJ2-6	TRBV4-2	TGTGCCAGCAGCCAAGAAAGGCGAGTCAGGGCCACCTCTGGGGCCAACGTCCTGACTTTC	CASSQERRVRATSGANVLTF
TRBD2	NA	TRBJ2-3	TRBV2	TGTGCCAGCAGTGAACCGGGGGGGGCCACAGATACGCAGTATTTT	CASSEPGGATDTQYF
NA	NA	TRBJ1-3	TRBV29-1	TGCAGCGTTGAGGCGTTAGCTGGAAACACCATATATTTT	CSVEALAGNTIYF
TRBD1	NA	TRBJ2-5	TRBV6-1	TGTGCCAGCAAGATACAGGGGTCCCAAGAGACCCAGTACTTC	CASKIQGSQETQYF
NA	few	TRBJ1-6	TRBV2	TGTGCCAGCAGTGATTCTCGGGGGCCGAATTCACCCCTCCACTTT	CASSDSRGPNSPLHF
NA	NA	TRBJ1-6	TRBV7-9	TGTGCCAGCAGCTTAGCGCCGAGAACAGGGACCCATTCACCCCTCCACTTT	CASSLAPRTGTHSPLHF
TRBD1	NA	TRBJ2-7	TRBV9	TGTGCCAGCAGCGCCACGACAGGGGGCAGGTACGAGCAGTACTTC	CASSATTGGRYEQYF
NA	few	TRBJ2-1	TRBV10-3	TGTGCCATCAGTGAGTTGGGGGGGGCCTATGAGCAGTTCTTC	CAISELGGAYEQFF
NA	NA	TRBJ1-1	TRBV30	TGTGCCTGGAGTGTACGAGGGGGGCAGAACAGGGACACTGAAGCTTTCTTT	CAWSVRGGQNRDTEAFF
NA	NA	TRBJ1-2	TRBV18	TGTGCCAGCTCACGAGGGCGAGACAGTGGGAATGGCTACACCTTC	CASSRGRDSGNGYTF
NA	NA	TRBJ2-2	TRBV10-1	TGCGCCAGCAGTCGTCCAGGCACCGGGGAGCTGTTTTTT	CASSRPGTGELFF
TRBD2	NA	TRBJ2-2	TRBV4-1	TGCGCCAGCAGCCGTGTAGCGGGGAGTACCGGGGAGCTGTTTTTT	CASSRVAGSTGELFF
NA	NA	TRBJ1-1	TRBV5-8	TGTGCCAGCACCCACACTGAAGCTTTCTTT	CASTHTEAFF
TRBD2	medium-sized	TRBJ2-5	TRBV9	TGTGCCAGCAGTTGGACTAGCGGGGGCCAGGAGACCCAGTACTTC	CASSWTSGGQETQYF
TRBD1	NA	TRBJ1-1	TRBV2	TGTGCCAGCACTATTGACAGGGTGGCTTTCTTT	CASTIDRVAFF
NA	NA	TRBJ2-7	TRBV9	TGTGCCAGCAGCGTAGGTGGAGCAGGGTTATCCTACGAGCAGTACTTC	CASSVGGAGLSYEQYF
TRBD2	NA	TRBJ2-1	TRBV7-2	TGTGCCAGCAGCCCCCACGGAGCGGGGGTGCTCAATGAGCAGTTCTTC	CASSPHGAGVLNEQFF
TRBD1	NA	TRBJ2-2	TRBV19	TGTGCCAGTAGTAGGGACAGGGGAACGGGCGGGGAGCTGTTTTTT	CASSRDRGTGGELFF
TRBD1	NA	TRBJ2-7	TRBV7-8	TGTGCCAGCAGCATGGGACAGGGCTACGAGCAGTACTTC	CASSMGQGYEQYF
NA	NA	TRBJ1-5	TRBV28	TGTGGGGTGGGCAATCAGCCCCAGCATTTT	CGVGNQPQHF
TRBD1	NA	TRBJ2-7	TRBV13	TGTGCCAGCAGCTTATCCGGACAGGCAACAGCCTACGAGCAGTACTTC	CASSLSGQATAYEQYF